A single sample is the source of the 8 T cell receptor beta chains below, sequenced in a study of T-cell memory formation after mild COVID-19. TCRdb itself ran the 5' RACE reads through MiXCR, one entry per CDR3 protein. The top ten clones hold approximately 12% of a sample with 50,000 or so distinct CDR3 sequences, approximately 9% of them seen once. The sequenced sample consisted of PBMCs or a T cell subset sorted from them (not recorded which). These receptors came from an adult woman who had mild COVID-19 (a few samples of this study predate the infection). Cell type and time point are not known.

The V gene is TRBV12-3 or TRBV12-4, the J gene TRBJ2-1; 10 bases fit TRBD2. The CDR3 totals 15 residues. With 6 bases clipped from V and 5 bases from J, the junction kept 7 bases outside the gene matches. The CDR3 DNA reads TGTGCCAGCAGACCAGCGGGGGGGCCTGACAATGAGCAGTTCTTC. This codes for CASRPAGGPDNEQFF.

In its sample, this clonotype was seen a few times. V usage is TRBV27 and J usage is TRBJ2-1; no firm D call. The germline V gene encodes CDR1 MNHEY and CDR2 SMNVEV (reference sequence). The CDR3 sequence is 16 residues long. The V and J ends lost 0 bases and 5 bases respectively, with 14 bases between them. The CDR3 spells CASSLSYQVRDNEQFF. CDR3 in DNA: TGTGCCAGCAGTTTATCTTATCAAGTTCGGGACAATGAGCAGTTCTTC.

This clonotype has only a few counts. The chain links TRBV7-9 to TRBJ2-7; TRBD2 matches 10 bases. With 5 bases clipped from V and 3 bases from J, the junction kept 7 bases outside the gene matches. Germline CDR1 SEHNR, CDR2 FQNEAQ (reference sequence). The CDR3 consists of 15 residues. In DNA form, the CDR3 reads TGTGCCAGCAGCCCGGGACTAGCGTCGGGCTACGAGCAGTACTTC. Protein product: CASSPGLASGYEQYF.

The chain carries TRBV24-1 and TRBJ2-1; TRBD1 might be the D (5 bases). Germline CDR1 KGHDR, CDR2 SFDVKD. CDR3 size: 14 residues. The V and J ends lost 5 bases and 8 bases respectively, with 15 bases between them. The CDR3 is CATSGAGRTDEQFF. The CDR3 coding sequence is TGTGCCACCAGTGGGGCAGGGCGGACGGATGAGCAGTTCTTC.

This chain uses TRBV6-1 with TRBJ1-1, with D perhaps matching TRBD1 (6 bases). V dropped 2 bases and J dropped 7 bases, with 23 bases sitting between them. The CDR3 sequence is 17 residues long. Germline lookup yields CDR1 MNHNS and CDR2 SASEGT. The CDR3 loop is CASSEYGDTRPGGEAFF. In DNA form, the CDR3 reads TGTGCCAGCAGTGAATATGGGGACACACGGCCGGGGGGTGAAGCTTTCTTT.

CDR3 coding DNA: TGTGCCAGCAGCGTAGTGCTGAACACTGAAGCTTTCTTT. This gives the protein CASSVVLNTEAFF. The rearrangement links TRBV9 to TRBJ1-1, with D unresolved. Trimming removed 0 bases at V and 0 bases at J, with 3 bases between. The CDR3 loop spans 13 amino acids. Germline CDR1 and CDR2: SGDLS and YYNGEE.

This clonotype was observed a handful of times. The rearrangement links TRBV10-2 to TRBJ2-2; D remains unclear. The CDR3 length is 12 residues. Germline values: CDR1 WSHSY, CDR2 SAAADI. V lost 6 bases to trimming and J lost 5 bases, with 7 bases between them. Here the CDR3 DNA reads TGCGCCAGCAGCGACAAAACCGGGGAGCTGTTTTTT. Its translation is CASSDKTGELFF.

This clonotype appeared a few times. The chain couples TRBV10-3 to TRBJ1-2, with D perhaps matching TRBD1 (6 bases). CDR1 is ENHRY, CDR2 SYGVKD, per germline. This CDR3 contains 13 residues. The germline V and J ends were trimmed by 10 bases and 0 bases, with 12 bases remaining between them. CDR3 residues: CATWTVTNYGYTF. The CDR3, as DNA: TGTGCCACCTGGACAGTGACTAACTATGGCTACACCTTC.